The 7 T cell receptor beta chains given below trace back to one sample, sequenced in a study of shared clonotypes between healthy human individuals (TCRdb year 2020). Libraries were made using the immunoSEQ multiplex PCR assay. TCRdb obtained this table from immuneACCESS and retained in-frame rearrangements with V and J assigned. These tables miss some clones; where compared with another copy, unresolved V genes account for less than half of the shortfall, and the remainder is unexplained. The sample yields 450,000 to 550,000 clones; less than 85% were counted once. 13% of the sample belongs to the ten largest clones. The sequencing sample was made of PBMCs. The receptors were sampled from a woman in her thirties or forties in good health. Some clones in this sample may be carry-over from other donors' samples.

V gene TRBV2 combines with J gene TRBJ2-7, with 7 nucleotides matching TRBD1. CDR1 is SNHLY and CDR2 is FYNNEI in the germline V gene. The CDR3 has 14 residues. Germline trimming cut 7 bases from V and 3 bases from J; bases unmatched to any gene: 9. CDR3 nucleotides: TGTGCCAGCAACAGGGACAGAGTGGGCTACGAGCAGTACTTC. It is translated as CASNRDRVGYEQYF.

The V and J genes are TRBV9 and TRBJ2-1; unclear D gene. V was clipped by 2 bases and J by 0 bases, with 9 bases between them. The V gene's germline CDR1 is SGDLS and CDR2 YYNGEE. There are 15 residues in the CDR3. CDR3 residues: CASSVDRSSYNEQFF. As DNA, the CDR3 is TGTGCCAGCAGCGTTGACCGGAGCTCCTACAATGAGCAGTTCTTC. Based on the CDR3 plus reference TRBV9 and TRBJ2-1, the full variable domain is DSGVTQTPKHLITATGQRVTLRCSPRSGDLSVYWYQQSLDQGLQFLIQYYNGEERAKGNILERFSAQQFPDLHSELNLSSLELGDSALYFCASSVDRSSYNEQFFGPGTRLTVL.

As to this clone: Additional DNA sequences in this sample encode the identical CDR3. The V gene is TRBV19, the J gene TRBJ2-2; D unclear. V was trimmed by 2 bases and J by 4 bases, leaving 5 bases between them. CDR3 length: 13 residues. Germline values: CDR1 LNHDA, CDR2 SQIVND (reference sequence). CDR3 loop: CASSILGTGELFF. CDR3 coding DNA: TGTGCCAGTAGTATATTAGGCACCGGGGAGCTGTTTTTT.

V and J are TRBV7-7 and TRBJ2-3; 7 nucleotides align to TRBD2. J lost 4 bases, V lost 1 base, and 5 bases had no gene match. The CDR3 spans 15 residues. Germline V gene data show CDR1 as SSHAT and CDR2 as FNYEAQ (reference sequence). The CDR3 here is CASSLGGSWADTQYF. DNA for the CDR3: TGTGCCAGCAGCTTAGGCGGGAGTTGGGCAGATACGCAGTATTTT.

The genes are TRBV7-9 and TRBJ2-3; D gene uncertain. Germline assignment: CDR1 SEHNR and CDR2 FQNEAQ (reference sequence). The CDR3 is 12 amino acids. Trimming shortened V by 6 bases and J by 9 bases, and 13 bases separated the two germline ends. CDR3 sequence: CASSLQVETQYF. CDR3 bases: TGTGCCAGCAGTTTGCAGGTAGAGACGCAGTATTTT.

This clone was picked up one time. This sample includes further DNA sequences coding for the same CDR3. The chain carries TRBV15 and TRBJ2-1, with TRBD1 identical over 11 bases. The length of the CDR3 is 15 residues. The germline V gene encodes CDR1 LNHNV and CDR2 YYDKDF (reference sequence). The V and J ends lost 3 bases and 6 bases, in that order; junction bases with no gene match: 4. Here the CDR3 DNA reads TGTGCCACCAGCAGGGCCGGGACAGGGGGCAATGAGCAGTTCTTC. It translates to CATSRAGTGGNEQFF.

The chain joins TRBV28 to TRBJ2-7; 13 bases agree with TRBD2. The CDR3 has 15 amino acids. In germline, CDR1 is MDHEN, CDR2 SYDVKM. After removal of 6 bases from V and 4 bases from J, the junction contained 6 bases not matched to a gene. CDR3 region: CASRRTSGRGYEQYF. CDR3 DNA sequence: TGTGCCAGCAGACGGACTAGCGGGAGAGGATACGAGCAGTACTTC. Based on the CDR3 plus reference TRBV28 and TRBJ2-7, the full variable domain is DVKVTQSSRYLVKRTGEKVFLECVQDMDHENMFWYRQDPGLGLRLIYFSYDVKMKEKGDIPEGYSVSREKKERFSLILESASTNQTSMYLCASRRTSGRGYEQYFGPGTRLTVT.